The T cell receptor (beta chain) described here comes from a study of OX40 agonist ivuxolimab in advanced cancers. About the full investigation: Ivuxolimab was an agonistic, fully human IgG2 monoclonal antibody directed against OX40 (CD134), a costimulatory receptor. Intravenous ivuxolimab was administered to patients every 2 weeks at six dose levels: 0.01, 0.1, 0.3, 1.5, 3 and 10 mg/kg. Of the roughly 52 patients in dose escalation, about 20 had hepatocellular carcinoma, roughly 15 had melanoma, 9 had renal cell carcinoma and 9 had head and neck cancer. In the dose-escalation cohort, roughly 80% of patients were male, and the mean age was approximately 60 years, with a range of 23 to 79. Patients were allowed to have had prior anti-PD-1, anti-PD-L1 or anti-CTLA-4 therapy, and around two fifths of the dose-escalation patients had been treated with checkpoint inhibitors. Partial responses occurred in three dose-escalation patients, of whom one had hepatocellular carcinoma and two had cutaneous melanoma. The point of sequencing TCRbeta in the periphery was to test whether ivuxolimab changed TCR sequence diversity and drove clonal T-cell expansion. The monotherapy dose-escalation portion (N = 52 patients) of the phase I ivuxolimab trial is reported in the paper. Study-wide conclusions, independent of this receptor: At doses of 0.1 to 3.0 mg/kg, clonal expansion of both CD4+ and CD8+ blood T cells was observed from baseline to week 6. In the 0.1-3.0 mg/kg groups, partial responders were among the patients with the lowest normalized peripheral clonal expansion, particularly in CD8+ T cells. The antigen specificity of the clonally expanded peripheral T cells was not determined. Low levels of normalized T-cell clonal expansion were also seen in some patients who did not respond. After ivuxolimab, more expanded clones were found on average in CD8+ T cells than in CD4+ T cells.

For sequencing of the TCRbeta CDR3 region, genomic DNA was extracted from the sorted cells. TCRbeta CDR3 regions were sequenced using the immunoSEQ Assay. This immuneACCESS table, as held by TCRdb, lists in-frame sequences with V and J called but not all clones. Of the missing ones, under half trace to an unresolved V gene in checked studies; the others have no known cause. This sample lists approximately 30,000 clones; roughly 80% were detected once. Jointly, the top ten make up less than 25% of the sample. Patients with autoimmune disease history or receiving systemic immunosuppression were excluded from the trial. Peripheral blood for TCR sequencing was collected from all dose cohorts at baseline, on cycle 4 day 1, and on cycle 7 day 1. The samples were drawn from a first-in-human, open-label, multicenter phase I dose-escalation trial of ivuxolimab. Adults with locally advanced or metastatic melanoma, renal cell, hepatocellular, or head and neck squamous cell carcinoma were enrolled in the trial. CD4+ and CD8+ T cells were sorted separately from peripheral blood before TCR sequencing.

This clone is classified as large (0.1 to 1%). Its recognized antigen is unknown. No much larger clone exists at a distance of one base, and base qualities are not known. The clonotype originates from an adult with an advanced solid tumor such as melanoma, head and neck, liver or kidney cancer. This material consisted of CD4+ or CD8+ T cells sorted from blood, taken in a trial of the OX40 agonist ivuxolimab.

The nucleotides read TGTGCCAGCACCTTGCGGGCAGAGCTCTTCTATGGCTACACCTTC. This is translated as CASTLRAELFYGYTF. In this chain, TRBV6-1 is recombined with TRBJ1-2; no D segment can be confidently identified. CDR1 and CDR2 were assigned from the germline V gene as MNHNS and SASEGT. Its CDR3 holds 15 amino acids, cysteine through phenylalanine. The retained sequence is limited to the CDR3, 45 bases, with the frame set at the first base. Deletion took 7 bases off V and 4 bases off J, with a span of 19 bases between the germline ends.